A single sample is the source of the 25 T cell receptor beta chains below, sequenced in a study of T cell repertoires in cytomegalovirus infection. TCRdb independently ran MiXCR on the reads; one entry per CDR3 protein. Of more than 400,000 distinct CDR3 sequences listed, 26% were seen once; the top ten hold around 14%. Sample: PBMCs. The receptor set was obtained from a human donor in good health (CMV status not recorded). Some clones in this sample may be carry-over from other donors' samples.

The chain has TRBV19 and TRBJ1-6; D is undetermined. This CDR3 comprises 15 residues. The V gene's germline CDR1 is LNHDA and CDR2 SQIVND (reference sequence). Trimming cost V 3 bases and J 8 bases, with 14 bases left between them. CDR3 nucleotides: TGTGCCAGTAGTATCAGGCAGAATGCGGATTCACCCCTCCACTTT. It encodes CASSIRQNADSPLHF.

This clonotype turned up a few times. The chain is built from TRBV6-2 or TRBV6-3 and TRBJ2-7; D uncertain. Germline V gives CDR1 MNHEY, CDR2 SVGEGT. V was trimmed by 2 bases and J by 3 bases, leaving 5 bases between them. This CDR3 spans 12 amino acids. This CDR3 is CASSYPNYEQYF. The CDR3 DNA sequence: TGTGCCAGCAGTTACCCCAACTACGAGCAGTACTTC.

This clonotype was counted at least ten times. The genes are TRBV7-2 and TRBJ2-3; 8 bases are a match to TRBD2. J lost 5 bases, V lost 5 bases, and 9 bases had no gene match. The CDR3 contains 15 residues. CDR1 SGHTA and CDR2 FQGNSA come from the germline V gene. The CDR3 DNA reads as TGTGCCAGCAGCCCGCGGGCGGGAGGAGTAGATACGCAGTATTTT. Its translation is CASSPRAGGVDTQYF.

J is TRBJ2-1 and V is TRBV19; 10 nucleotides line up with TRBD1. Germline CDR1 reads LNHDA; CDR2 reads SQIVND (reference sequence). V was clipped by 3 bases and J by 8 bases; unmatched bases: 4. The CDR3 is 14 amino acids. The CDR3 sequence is CASSIKGTGDEQFF. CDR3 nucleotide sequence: TGTGCCAGTAGTATCAAAGGGACAGGGGATGAGCAGTTCTTC.

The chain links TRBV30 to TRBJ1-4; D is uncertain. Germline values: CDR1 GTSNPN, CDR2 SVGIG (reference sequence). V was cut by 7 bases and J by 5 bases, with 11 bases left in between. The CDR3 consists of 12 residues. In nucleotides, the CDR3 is TGTGCCTCAAGAGCGGACAATGAAAAACTGTTTTTT. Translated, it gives CASRADNEKLFF. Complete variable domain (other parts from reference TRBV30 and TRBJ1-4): SQTIHQWPATLVQPVGSPLSLECTVEGTSNPNLYWYRQAAGRGLQLLFYSVGIGQISSEVPQNLSASRPQDRQFILSSKKLLLSDSGFYLCASRADNEKLFFGSGTQLSVL.

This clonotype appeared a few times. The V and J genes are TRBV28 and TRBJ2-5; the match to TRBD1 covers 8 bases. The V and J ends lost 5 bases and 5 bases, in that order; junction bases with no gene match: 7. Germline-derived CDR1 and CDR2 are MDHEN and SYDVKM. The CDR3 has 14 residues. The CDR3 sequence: CASSPADRAETQYF. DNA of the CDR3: TGTGCCAGCAGTCCCGCGGACAGGGCCGAGACCCAGTACTTC.

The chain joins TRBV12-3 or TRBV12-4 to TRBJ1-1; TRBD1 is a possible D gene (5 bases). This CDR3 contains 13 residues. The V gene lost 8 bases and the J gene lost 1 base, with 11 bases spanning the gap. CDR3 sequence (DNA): TGTGCCAGCCTGGGGGGGGGGAACACTGAAGCTTTCTTT. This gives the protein CASLGGGNTEAFF.

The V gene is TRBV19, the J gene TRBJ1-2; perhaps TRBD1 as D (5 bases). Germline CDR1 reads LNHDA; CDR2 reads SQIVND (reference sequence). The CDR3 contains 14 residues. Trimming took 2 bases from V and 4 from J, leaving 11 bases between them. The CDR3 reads CASSIQDGGYGYTF. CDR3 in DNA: TGTGCCAGTAGTATACAGGATGGGGGCTATGGCTACACCTTC.

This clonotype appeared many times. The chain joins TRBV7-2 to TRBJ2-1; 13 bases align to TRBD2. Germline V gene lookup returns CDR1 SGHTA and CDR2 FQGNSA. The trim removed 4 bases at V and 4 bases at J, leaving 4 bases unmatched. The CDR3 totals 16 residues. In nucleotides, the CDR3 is TGTGCCAGCAGCTCGGGACTAGCGGGAACGTACAATGAGCAGTTCTTC. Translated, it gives CASSSGLAGTYNEQFF. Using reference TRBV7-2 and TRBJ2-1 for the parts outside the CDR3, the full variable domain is GAGVSQSPSNKVTEKGKDVELRCDPISGHTALYWYRQSLGQGLEFLIYFQGNSAPDKSGLPSDRFSAERTGGSVSTLTIQRTQQEDSAVYLCASSSGLAGTYNEQFFGPGTRLTVL.

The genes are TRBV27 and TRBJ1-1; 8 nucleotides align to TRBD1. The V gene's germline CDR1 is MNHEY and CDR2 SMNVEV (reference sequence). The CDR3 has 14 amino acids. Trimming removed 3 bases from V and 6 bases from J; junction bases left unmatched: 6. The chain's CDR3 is CASSFGIQGAEAFF. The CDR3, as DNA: TGTGCCAGCAGTTTTGGCATACAGGGGGCTGAAGCTTTCTTT.

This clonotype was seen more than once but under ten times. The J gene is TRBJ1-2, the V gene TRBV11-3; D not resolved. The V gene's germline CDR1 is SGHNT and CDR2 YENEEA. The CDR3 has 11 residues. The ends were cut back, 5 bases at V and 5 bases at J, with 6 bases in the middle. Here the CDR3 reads CASSPPYGYTF. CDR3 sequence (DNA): TGTGCCAGCAGCCCGCCTTATGGCTACACCTTC.

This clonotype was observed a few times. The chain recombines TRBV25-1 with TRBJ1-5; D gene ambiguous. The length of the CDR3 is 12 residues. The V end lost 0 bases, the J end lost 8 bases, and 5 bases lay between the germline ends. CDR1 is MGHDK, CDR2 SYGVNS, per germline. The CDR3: CASSEYGKPQHF. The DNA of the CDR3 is TGTGCCAGCAGTGAATATGGGAAGCCCCAGCATTTT.

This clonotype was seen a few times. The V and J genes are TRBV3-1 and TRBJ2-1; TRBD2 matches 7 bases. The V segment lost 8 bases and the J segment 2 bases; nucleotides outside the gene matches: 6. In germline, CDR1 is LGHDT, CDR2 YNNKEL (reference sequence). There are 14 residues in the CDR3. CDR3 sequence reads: CASHRLAAYNEQFF. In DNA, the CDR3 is TGTGCCAGCCACCGGCTAGCGGCCTACAATGAGCAGTTCTTC.

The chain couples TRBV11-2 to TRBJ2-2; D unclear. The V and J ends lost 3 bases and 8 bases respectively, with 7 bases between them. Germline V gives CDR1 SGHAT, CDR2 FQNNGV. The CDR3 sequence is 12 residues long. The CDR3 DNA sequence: TGTGCCAGCAGCTTTCTCTTGGGGGAGCTGTTTTTT. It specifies CASSFLLGELFF.

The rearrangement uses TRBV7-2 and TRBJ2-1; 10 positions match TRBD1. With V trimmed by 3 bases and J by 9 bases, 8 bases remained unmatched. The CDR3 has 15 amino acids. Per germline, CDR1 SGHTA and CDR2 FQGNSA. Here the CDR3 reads CASSFTGTGEGEQFF. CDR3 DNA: TGTGCCAGCAGCTTTACCGGGACAGGGGAGGGTGAGCAGTTCTTC.

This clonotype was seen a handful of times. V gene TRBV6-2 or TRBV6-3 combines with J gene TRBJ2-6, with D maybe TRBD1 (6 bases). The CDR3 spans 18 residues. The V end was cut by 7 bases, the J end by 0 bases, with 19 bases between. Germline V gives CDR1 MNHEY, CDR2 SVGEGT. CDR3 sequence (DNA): TGTGCCAGCAATACCTTGACAGGAAGAATCTCTGGGGCCAACGTCCTGACTTTC. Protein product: CASNTLTGRISGANVLTF.

This CDR3 reads CAISSGSYEQYF. CDR3 nucleotides: TGTGCCATCAGTTCAGGGTCCTACGAGCAGTACTTC. The chain has TRBV10-3 and TRBJ2-7; D perhaps matches TRBD1 (5 bases). There are 12 residues in the CDR3. The germline V and J ends were trimmed by 5 bases and 1 base, with 6 bases remaining between them. Germline-derived CDR1 and CDR2 are ENHRY and SYGVKD.

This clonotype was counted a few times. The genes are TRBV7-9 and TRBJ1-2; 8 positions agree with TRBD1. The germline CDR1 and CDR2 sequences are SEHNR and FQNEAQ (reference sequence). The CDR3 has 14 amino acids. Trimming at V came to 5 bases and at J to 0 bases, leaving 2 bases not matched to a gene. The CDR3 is CASSQTGANYGYTF. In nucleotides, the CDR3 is TGTGCCAGCAGCCAGACAGGGGCTAACTATGGCTACACCTTC.

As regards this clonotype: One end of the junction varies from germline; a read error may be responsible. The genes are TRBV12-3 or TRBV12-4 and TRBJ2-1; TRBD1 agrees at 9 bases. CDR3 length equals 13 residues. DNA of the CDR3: TGTGCCAGCAGTTTGGACAGGGGAGAGGGAAAGATCTTC. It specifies CASSLDRGEGKIF.

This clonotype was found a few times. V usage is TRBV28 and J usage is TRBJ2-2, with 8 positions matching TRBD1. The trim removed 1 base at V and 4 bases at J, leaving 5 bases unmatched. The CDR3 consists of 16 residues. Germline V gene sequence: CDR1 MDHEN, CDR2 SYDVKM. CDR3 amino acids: CASSLLGRGRTGELFF. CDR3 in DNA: TGTGCCAGCAGTTTATTGGGCAGGGGGCGCACCGGGGAGCTGTTTTTT. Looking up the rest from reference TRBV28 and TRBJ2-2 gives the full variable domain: DVKVTQSSRYLVKRTGEKVFLECVQDMDHENMFWYRQDPGLGLRLIYFSYDVKMKEKGDIPEGYSVSREKKERFSLILESASTNQTSMYLCASSLLGRGRTGELFFGEGSRLTVL.

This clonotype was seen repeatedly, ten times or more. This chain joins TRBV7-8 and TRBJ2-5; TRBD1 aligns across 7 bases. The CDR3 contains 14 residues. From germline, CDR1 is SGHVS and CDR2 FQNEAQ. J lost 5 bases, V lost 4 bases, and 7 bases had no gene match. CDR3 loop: CASSSNRGRETQYF. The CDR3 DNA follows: TGTGCCAGCAGCTCGAACAGGGGTCGGGAGACCCAGTACTTC.

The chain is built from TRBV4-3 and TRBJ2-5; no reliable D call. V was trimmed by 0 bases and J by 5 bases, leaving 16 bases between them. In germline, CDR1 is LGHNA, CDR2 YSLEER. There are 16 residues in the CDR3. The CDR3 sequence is CASSQDWPWARETQYF. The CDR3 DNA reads TGCGCCAGCAGCCAAGATTGGCCCTGGGCCAGGGAGACCCAGTACTTC.

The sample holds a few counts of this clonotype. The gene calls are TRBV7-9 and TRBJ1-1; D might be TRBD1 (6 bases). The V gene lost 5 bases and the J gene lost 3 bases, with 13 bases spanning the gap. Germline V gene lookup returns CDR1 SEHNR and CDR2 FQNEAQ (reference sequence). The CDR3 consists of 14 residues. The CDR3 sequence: CASSSKGGHTEAFF. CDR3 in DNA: TGTGCCAGCAGCAGTAAAGGGGGGCACACTGAAGCTTTCTTT.

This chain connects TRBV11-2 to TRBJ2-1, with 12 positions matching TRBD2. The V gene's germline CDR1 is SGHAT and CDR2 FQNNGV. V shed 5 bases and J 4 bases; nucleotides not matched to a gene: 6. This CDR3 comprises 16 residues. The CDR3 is CASSPRLAGEYNEQFF. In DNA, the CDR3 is TGTGCCAGCAGCCCGAGACTAGCGGGAGAGTACAATGAGCAGTTCTTC. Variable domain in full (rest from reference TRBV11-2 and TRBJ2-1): EAGVAQSPRYKIIEKRQSVAFWCNPISGHATLYWYQQILGQGPKLLIQFQNNGVVDDSQLPKDRFSAERLKGVDSTLKIQPAKLEDSAVYLCASSPRLAGEYNEQFFGPGTRLTVL.

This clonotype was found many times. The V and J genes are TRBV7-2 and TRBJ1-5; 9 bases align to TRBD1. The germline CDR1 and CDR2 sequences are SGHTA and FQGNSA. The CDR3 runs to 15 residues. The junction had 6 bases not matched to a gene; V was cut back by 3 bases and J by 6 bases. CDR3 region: CASSLAQGAIQPQHF. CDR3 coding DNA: TGTGCCAGCAGCTTGGCACAGGGGGCTATTCAGCCCCAGCATTTT.